This record covers a single T cell receptor beta chain. These data belong to a study of cytomegalovirus exposure and HLA in healthy donors. TCRdb's copy holds only in-frame clones and misses some; the assay was immunoSEQ multiplex PCR. The sample shows more than 130,000 clones, 80% to 90% of them seen only once. The CDR3 runs 13 residues. Germline lookup yields CDR1 SGHRS and CDR2 YFSETQ. The ends were cut back, 3 bases at V and 1 base at J, with 7 bases in the middle. Sequencing was done on a sample of PBMCs. The TCR originated in a woman younger than 35 in good health and CMV-seropositive. This chain connects TRBV5-1 to TRBJ1-1; perhaps TRBD1 as D (6 bases). CDR3 sequence reads: CASSWTANTEAFF. The CDR3 DNA is TGCGCCAGCAGCTGGACAGCGAACACTGAAGCTTTCTTT.